This is a list of T cell receptor beta chains from one sample in a study of blood T cell repertoires in COVID-19. Produced via immunoSEQ multiplex PCR; TCRdb's table is partial and in-frame only. The sample records some 150,000 clones, 86% being singletons. The sample comprised PBMCs or T cells enriched from blood (not recorded which). These receptors were collected from a man aged 50 to 59 who had recovered from COVID-19. CDR3s leave out the opening cysteine and the closing phenylalanine or tryptophan. Only part of the rows carry a size: once, few, many, or a class if the clone is expanded.

abundance: -
v_gene: TRBV10-2
CDR3aa: ASRGVTGPLH

abundance: -
v_gene: TRBV14
CDR3aa: ASSQLGGTGELF

abundance: -
v_gene: TRBV7-3
CDR3aa: ASSRTSGRNNEQF

abundance: -
v_gene: TRBV27
CDR3aa: ASSPTTSQETQY

abundance: once
v_gene: TRBV28
CDR3aa: ASSLSSGGRTEAF

abundance: -
v_gene: TRBV28
CDR3aa: ASSFSGSGYT

abundance: -
v_gene: TRBV4-1
CDR3aa: ASSDQGWGEKLF

abundance: many
v_gene: TRBV5-4
CDR3aa: ASSSQRQGRSSR

abundance: once
v_gene: TRBV5-1
CDR3aa: ASSHGQGHNEQF

abundance: -
v_gene: TRBV18
CDR3aa: ASSPPGQGAITGELF

abundance: -
v_gene: TRBV18
CDR3aa: ASSRYRDTVYEQY

abundance: -
v_gene: TRBV4-3
CDR3aa: ASSLVPGQVGGKLF

abundance: -
v_gene: TRBV11-3
CDR3aa: ASGLGQGAFGELF

abundance: few
v_gene: TRBV19
CDR3aa: ASQGQIGEKLF

abundance: few
v_gene: TRBV7-2
CDR3aa: ASSKIAGGKDTQY

abundance: -
v_gene: TRBV5-1
CDR3aa: ASTFSGSRGNEQF

abundance: -
v_gene: TRBV10-2
CDR3aa: ASTPGGVPQETQY

abundance: -
v_gene: TRBV12-2
CDR3aa: ASRFTSGRVGYEQY

abundance: -
v_gene: TRBV24-1
CDR3aa: ATTNSRLYTGELF

abundance: once
v_gene: TRBV3-1/TRBV3-2
CDR3aa: ASSIRHSYEQY

abundance: -
v_gene: TRBV28
CDR3aa: ASSSLTGGTGELF

abundance: -
v_gene: TRBV27
CDR3aa: ASSLSPGSDGYT

abundance: -
v_gene: TRBV6-5
CDR3aa: ASRGVDTFNSPLH

abundance: -
v_gene: TRBV20-1
CDR3aa: SASHLAEPYEQY

abundance: -
v_gene: TRBV2
CDR3aa: ASSEGQAAPSYEQY

abundance: -
v_gene: TRBV7-9
CDR3aa: ASSPDPWYRVENTIY

abundance: -
v_gene: TRBV28
CDR3aa: ARRQGPNTEAF

abundance: -
v_gene: TRBV27
CDR3aa: ASSRIDRVSNQPQH

abundance: -
v_gene: TRBV5-4
CDR3aa: ASSSNRVGDEQF

abundance: once
v_gene: TRBV5-5
CDR3aa: ASSPDTYNEQF

abundance: -
v_gene: TRBV7-2
CDR3aa: ASSTPVWNTEAF

abundance: -
v_gene: TRBV7-6
CDR3aa: ASSSRTGGSETQY

abundance: -
v_gene: TRBV4-1
CDR3aa: ASTRKGLAGVPNTGELF

abundance: once
v_gene: TRBV28
CDR3aa: ASRYGHSGGNTIY

abundance: -
v_gene: TRBV5-1
CDR3aa: ASSFGGAPTEAF

abundance: -
v_gene: TRBV29-1
CDR3aa: SAGTVGISITEAF

abundance: -
v_gene: TRBV5-1
CDR3aa: ASRVGTGLNEQF

abundance: -
v_gene: TRBV3-1/TRBV3-2
CDR3aa: ASSHGGPLGYT

abundance: -
v_gene: TRBV6-5
CDR3aa: ASTQRRGGYT

abundance: few
v_gene: TRBV19
CDR3aa: ASIGPGGPMNTEAF

abundance: -
v_gene: TRBV27
CDR3aa: ASSLRPLANSYNEQF

abundance: once
v_gene: TRBV7-3
CDR3aa: ASSLSWHNEQF

abundance: -
v_gene: TRBV18
CDR3aa: ASSVGQGNYGYT

abundance: few
v_gene: TRBV5-6
CDR3aa: ASSFIYGYT

abundance: -
v_gene: TRBV28
CDR3aa: ASRGFLAAYNEQF

abundance: -
v_gene: TRBV9
CDR3aa: ASSVVLAKNIQY